The rows below give T cell receptor beta chains drawn from one sample of a study of vaccination effects on CD4 cells after COVID-19. Their specific antigens are unknown. Sequenced by immunoSEQ multiplex PCR; TCRdb stores in-frame clones only, minus some. The data contain about 24,000 clones, roughly 79% of them singletons. This sample comprised CD4+ T cells from PBMCs cultured with SARS-CoV-2 spike peptides, obtained after COVID-19 vaccination. These receptors came from a human donor who received a COVID-19 vaccine. Some clones in this sample may be carry-over from other donors' samples. CDR3s include the opening cysteine and the closing phenylalanine or tryptophan. A D gene is named only where the DNA matches it firmly. Only part of the rows carry a size: once, few, many, or a class if the clone is expanded.

TRBJ1-5,-,few,TRBV2,TGTGCCAGCAAAGGACAGAACAATCAGCCCCAGCATTTT,CASKGQNNQPQHF
TRBJ2-1,-,-,TRBV6-4,TGTGCCAGCAGTGACTCGCGGGTGGGTGAGCAGTTCTTC,CASSDSRVGEQFF
TRBJ2-5,-,-,TRBV12-5,TGTGCTAGTGGTTCCCAAGGGGGAACCTGGGAGACCCAGTACTTC,CASGSQGGTWETQYF
TRBJ1-3,-,-,TRBV5-1,TGCGCCAGCAGCTCTTCAGGGAGCTCTGGAAACACCATATATTTT,CASSSSGSSGNTIYF
TRBJ1-2,TRBD1,medium-sized,TRBV6-5,TGTGCCAGCAGATCGACAGGGCAAGTCTATGGCTACACCTTC,CASRSTGQVYGYTF
TRBJ2-2,-,-,TRBV9,TGTGCCAGCAGCGTAAAGGGGGGGGCGCCGATCGGGGAGCTGTTTTTT,CASSVKGGAPIGELFF
TRBJ1-2,-,-,TRBV9,TGTGCCAGCAGCGTAGAGTCCCCTTCAGGGAGTAACTATGGCTACACCTTC,CASSVESPSGSNYGYTF
TRBJ1-2,TRBD1,-,TRBV7-9,TGTGCCAGCAGCTTAGCGCCGGCAGCAGGGGGCGGTTATGGCTACACCTTC,CASSLAPAAGGGYGYTF
TRBJ2-3,-,-,TRBV29-1,TGCAGCGTTGATTCATCAGGGGCTAGCACAGATACGCAGTATTTT,CSVDSSGASTDTQYF
TRBJ1-3,-,-,TRBV5-4,TGTGCCAGCAGCTCGCCTAGTCTCTTCTCTGGAAACACCATATATTTT,CASSSPSLFSGNTIYF
TRBJ1-1,TRBD1,-,TRBV18,TGTGCCAGCTCATTCTCCGGGACAGAGAACACTGAAGCTTTCTTT,CASSFSGTENTEAFF
TRBJ2-1,-,-,TRBV5-1,TGCGCCAGCAGGATCGAGGGGCCGGGATTAAAGCAGTTCTTC,CASRIEGPGLKQFF
TRBJ2-1,-,-,TRBV5-1,TGCGCCAGCAGCTCCGATGGGAGCCCCAAAAATGAGCAGTTCTTC,CASSSDGSPKNEQFF
TRBJ2-1,TRBD1,few,TRBV10-3,TGTGCCACCCAAACCGGGACAGGCTACAATGAGCAGTTCTTC,CATQTGTGYNEQFF
TRBJ1-5,-,few,TRBV6-1,TGTGCCAGCAGTGACCCGTTGAGAGGGACAATAAATCAGCCCCAGCATTTT,CASSDPLRGTINQPQHF
TRBJ1-6,-,-,TRBV2,TGTGCCAGCGAACCCGCGGGACAAAATTCCAATTCACCCCTCCACTTT,CASEPAGQNSNSPLHF
TRBJ1-1,-,-,TRBV5-6,TGTGCCAGCAGCTGGTCCAACACTGAAGCTTTCTTT,CASSWSNTEAFF
TRBJ1-5,-,-,TRBV5-6,TGTGCCAGCAGCTTGAGGGGAAGTGGAAATCAGCCCCAGCATTTT,CASSLRGSGNQPQHF